The 24 T cell receptor beta chains listed next were all sequenced from one sample in a study of blood T cell repertoires in COVID-19. Measured with immunoSEQ multiplex PCR; TCRdb has only the in-frame clones, and not every one. This table has 100,000 to 150,000 clones, around nine tenths appearing once. Sequencing was performed on peripheral blood. The source of these receptors is a man in his fifties with COVID-19, enrolled during active disease.

The rearrangement links TRBV27 to TRBJ1-2; 7 bases align to TRBD1. Germline CDR1 is MNHEY and CDR2 is SMNVEV (reference sequence). V lost 6 bases and J lost 4; bases outside the gene matches: 8. CDR3 length: 14 amino acids. CDR3 coding DNA: TGTGCCAGCAGGCGACAGGGTATAGTCTATGGCTACACCTTC. Protein sequence: CASRRQGIVYGYTF.

The chain uses TRBV24-1 and TRBJ2-5, with TRBD1 matching over 8 bases. The CDR3 spans 15 residues. The ends lost 4 bases at V and 1 base at J; junction bases unmatched: 4. CDR1 and CDR2 from the germline V gene are KGHDR and SFDVKD. The CDR3 here is CATSEGTGIQETQYF. CDR3 coding DNA: TGTGCCACCAGTGAGGGGACAGGTATCCAAGAGACCCAGTACTTC.

The J gene is TRBJ1-3, the V gene TRBV18; D perhaps matches TRBD1 (5 bases). The CDR3 runs 15 residues. Trimming stripped 6 bases from V and 0 bases from J, with 12 bases between. CDR1 and CDR2 (germline): KGHSH, LQKENI. The CDR3 bases are TGTGCCAGCTCCCCGATTGACAGCTCTGGAAACACCATATATTTT. It is translated as CASSPIDSSGNTIYF.

The chain recombines TRBV18 with TRBJ2-5; D remains ambiguous. Trimming pared 0 bases from V and 0 bases from J, leaving 5 bases between. The CDR3 totals 14 residues. CDR1 and CDR2 from the germline V gene are KGHSH and LQKENI. The CDR3 nucleotides read TGTGCCAGCTCACCACCAGCGTACCAAGAGACCCAGTACTTC. Translating it yields CASSPPAYQETQYF.

J is TRBJ2-5 and V is TRBV9; TRBD2 might be the D (6 bases). The V and J ends lost 0 bases and 4 bases respectively, with 13 bases between them. The CDR3 consists of 15 residues. From germline, CDR1 is SGDLS and CDR2 YYNGEE. CDR3: CASSVDGGKAETQYF. CDR3 nucleotide sequence: TGTGCCAGCAGCGTAGATGGAGGGAAGGCAGAGACCCAGTACTTC.

The chain links TRBV7-8 to TRBJ1-1; D not resolved. V lost 1 base, J lost 1 base, and 10 bases lay in between. The germline V gene has CDR1 SGHVS and CDR2 FQNEAQ. The CDR3 covers 15 residues. CDR3 bases: TGTGCCAGCAGCTTAGTCTACCCTGAGAACACTGAAGCTTTCTTT. Its protein is CASSLVYPENTEAFF.

V gene TRBV19 combines with J gene TRBJ2-3; D perhaps matches TRBD2 (5 bases). Germline values: CDR1 LNHDA, CDR2 SQIVND (reference sequence). V was pared by 1 base and J by 3 bases, with 11 bases between. The CDR3 is made up of 15 amino acids. CDR3 amino acids: CASSIVYRETDTQYF. The CDR3 nucleotides read TGTGCCAGTAGTATAGTGTATCGGGAAACAGATACGCAGTATTTT.

This chain joins TRBV5-1 and TRBJ1-2; the match to TRBD1 covers 8 bases. Germline CDR1 reads SGHRS; CDR2 reads YFSETQ. This CDR3 comprises 15 residues. J was trimmed by 4 bases and V by 3 bases; bases with no gene match: 8. The CDR3 protein is CASSSGQGAAYGYTF. The DNA for the CDR3 is TGCGCCAGCAGCTCAGGGCAGGGGGCAGCCTATGGCTACACCTTC.

A single count supports this clone. This rearrangement joins TRBV5-1 to TRBJ2-5; D possibly corresponds to TRBD2 (6 bases). This CDR3 is 15 amino acids long. V was shortened by 4 bases and J by 1 base, with 14 bases between the two germline ends. Germline CDR1 is SGHRS and CDR2 is YFSETQ. The CDR3 reads CASSLSGTPQETQYF. CDR3 in DNA: TGCGCCAGCAGCCTCTCCGGGACTCCCCAAGAGACCCAGTACTTC.

V usage is TRBV6-5 and J usage is TRBJ2-3; a possible D gene is TRBD2 (5 bases). Deletions cut 8 bases from V and 2 bases from J, with 8 bases between. The CDR3 contains 12 residues. Per the germline V gene, CDR1 is MNHEY and CDR2 is SVGAGI. CDR3 protein: CASVDYTDTQYF. As DNA, the CDR3 is TGTGCCAGCGTCGACTACACAGATACGCAGTATTTT.

This chain links TRBV5-4 with TRBJ2-3; 8 nucleotides agree with TRBD2. Germline V gene data show CDR1 as SGHNT and CDR2 as YYREEE (reference sequence). CDR3 length equals 19 residues. V gave up 0 bases and J gave up 0 bases; unmatched junction bases: 12. The CDR3 spells CASSLEVGFAGGSTDTQYF. In DNA, the CDR3 is TGTGCCAGCAGCTTGGAAGTCGGGTTCGCGGGAGGAAGCACAGATACGCAGTATTTT.

As regards this clone: Other DNA sequences in the same sample also yield this CDR3. The chain links TRBV20-1 to TRBJ1-5; the D is unclear. Trimming shortened V by 3 bases and J by 0 bases, and 6 bases separated the two germline ends. The germline V gene encodes CDR1 DFQATT and CDR2 SNEGSKA (reference sequence). The CDR3 is made up of 13 amino acids. The CDR3: CSASFYSNQPQHF. The CDR3 region has the DNA TGCAGTGCTAGTTTCTATAGCAATCAGCCCCAGCATTTT.

This chain uses TRBV7-2 with TRBJ2-5, with TRBD1 identical over 11 bases. V dropped 6 bases and J dropped 3; count of bases not matched to a gene: 3. The CDR3 is 14 amino acids. CDR1 is SGHTA and CDR2 is FQGNSA in the germline V gene. The CDR3 loop is CASSRDRGKETQYF. The CDR3 DNA follows: TGTGCCAGCAGTCGGGACAGGGGGAAAGAGACCCAGTACTTC.

The rearrangement uses TRBV7-2 and TRBJ2-3; 7 bases agree with TRBD1. V lost 6 bases, J lost 2 bases, and 2 bases stayed unmatched. The CDR3 is made up of 13 amino acids. The germline V gene encodes CDR1 SGHTA and CDR2 FQGNSA. The CDR3 region is CASRTGTTDTQYF. CDR3 DNA: TGTGCCAGCAGGACAGGGACCACAGATACGCAGTATTTT. The whole variable domain, filled in from reference TRBV7-2 and TRBJ2-3, reads GAGVSQSPSNKVTEKGKDVELRCDPISGHTALYWYRQSLGQGLEFLIYFQGNSAPDKSGLPSDRFSAERTGGSVSTLTIQRTQQEDSAVYLCASRTGTTDTQYFGPGTRLTVL.

The chain links TRBV3-1 (or the pseudogene TRBV3-2) to TRBJ2-2; no reliable D call. This CDR3 is 13 amino acids long. Trimming pared 1 base from V and 6 bases from J, leaving 6 bases between. CDR1 is LGHDT and CDR2 is YNNKEL in the germline V gene (reference sequence). In DNA, the CDR3 is TGTGCCAGCAGCCAAGGGCTAGCCGGGGAGCTGTTTTTT. It specifies CASSQGLAGELFF.

The chain is built from TRBV27 and TRBJ2-1; 8 bases match TRBD2. CDR3 size: 18 residues. In germline, CDR1 is MNHEY, CDR2 SMNVEV (reference sequence). The J segment lost 4 bases and the V segment lost 5 bases, leaving 16 bases of the junction unmatched. The CDR3: CASSATSPGLAVYNEQFF. The CDR3 DNA sequence: TGTGCCAGCAGTGCCACGAGCCCTGGACTAGCAGTGTACAATGAGCAGTTCTTC.

CDR3 nucleotide sequence: TGCAGCGTTGCTTCGGCGGGAGGGACAGATACGCAGTATTTT. Its translation: CSVASAGGTDTQYF. V is TRBV29-1 and J is TRBJ2-3, with 9 nucleotides matching TRBD2. The CDR3 has 14 residues. V was pared by 4 bases and J by 3 bases, with 5 bases of the junction left unmatched. CDR1 is SQVTM, CDR2 ANQGSEA, per germline.

This clone was detected once. The chain links TRBV18 to TRBJ1-2; D possibly corresponds to TRBD1 (5 bases). The CDR3 spans 16 residues. V was clipped by 4 bases and J by 2 bases, with 17 bases between them. From germline, CDR1 is KGHSH and CDR2 LQKENI. Written as DNA, the CDR3 is TGTGCCAGCTCACTTCAAAGTGGCAGGGCGAACTATGGCTACACCTTC. As protein: CASSLQSGRANYGYTF.

A few counts support this clone. The chain couples TRBV11-3 to TRBJ2-1; D perhaps matches TRBD1 (5 bases). The CDR3 length is 16 residues. V shed 1 base and J shed 1 base, with 11 bases lying between them. Germline loops: CDR1 SGHNT, CDR2 YENEEA. CDR3 amino acids: CASSLGGRASYNEQFF. CDR3 DNA: TGTGCCAGCAGCTTAGGGGGCAGGGCGTCCTACAATGAGCAGTTCTTC. Looking up the rest from reference TRBV11-3 and TRBJ2-1 gives the full variable domain: EAGVVQSPRYKIIEKKQPVAFWCNPISGHNTLYWYLQNLGQGPELLIRYENEEAVDDSQLPKDRFSAERLKGVDSTLKIQPAELGDSAVYLCASSLGGRASYNEQFFGPGTRLTVL.

The chain recombines TRBV7-3 with TRBJ2-1; 7 bases align to TRBD2. In germline, CDR1 is SGHTA, CDR2 FQGTGA. This CDR3 spans 14 amino acids. V dropped 5 bases and J dropped 6; count of bases not matched to a gene: 7. CDR3 loop: CASSPGGPFNEQFF. The DNA of the CDR3 is TGTGCCAGCAGCCCGGGGGGACCGTTCAATGAGCAGTTCTTC.

J is TRBJ2-7 and V is TRBV10-3, with 7 bases matching TRBD2. The CDR3 runs to 12 residues. With 6 bases clipped from V and 5 bases from J, the junction kept 4 bases outside the gene matches. The V gene's germline CDR1 is ENHRY and CDR2 SYGVKD. This CDR3 is CAIRAGGNEQYF. DNA of the CDR3: TGTGCCATCAGGGCCGGGGGGAACGAGCAGTACTTC.

The rearrangement uses TRBV3-1 (or the pseudogene TRBV3-2) and TRBJ2-1; 10 bases line up with TRBD1. This CDR3 comprises 13 residues. J gave up 8 bases and V 8 bases, and 6 bases lay outside the gene matches. CDR1 is LGHDT, CDR2 YNNKEL, per germline (reference sequence). The CDR3 nucleotides read TGTGCCAGCGGACGACAGGGGGCTGATGAGCAGTTCTTC. Translation gives CASGRQGADEQFF.

This sequence joins TRBV6-2 or TRBV6-3 and TRBJ2-3, with 7 bases lining up with TRBD2. Losses at the gene ends were 4 bases for V and 5 bases for J; bases not matched to a gene: 6. CDR1 is MNHEY, CDR2 SVGEGT, per germline. The CDR3 is 14 residues long. The CDR3: CASSLGGGVDTQYF. The CDR3, as DNA: TGTGCCAGCAGTTTGGGGGGGGGAGTAGATACGCAGTATTTT.

This chain links TRBV5-1 with TRBJ2-1, with 7 nucleotides matching TRBD2. The V segment lost 1 base and the J segment 9 bases; nucleotides outside the gene matches: 13. CDR3 length: 16 amino acids. Per germline, CDR1 SGHRS and CDR2 YFSETQ. CDR3 DNA sequence: TGCGCCAGCAGCTTGTGGTTAACGGGAGGCTATGGTGAGCAGTTCTTC. The encoded protein is CASSLWLTGGYGEQFF.